Below are 2 T cell receptor beta chains sequenced from a single sample in a study of early T cells in non-severe SARS-CoV-2 infection. TCRdb passed the 5' RACE reads through MiXCR, listing each CDR3 protein once. The sample lists roughly 40,000 distinct CDR3 sequences; 9.5% to 15% were seen once. Sequenced material: whole blood. These TCRs come from an adult who was a healthcare worker with PCR-confirmed SARS-CoV-2 infection or an uninfected control (not recorded which).

This clonotype has at least ten counts. The chain has TRBV4-1 and TRBJ2-1; D is tentatively TRBD1 or TRBD2 (6 bases each). This CDR3 region has 14 residues. V lost 1 base, J lost 7 bases, and 11 bases lay in between. Germline V gene sequence: CDR1 MGHRA, CDR2 YSYEKL. The CDR3, as DNA: TGCGCCAGCAGCCAAGTTGGGGGGCGAAATGAGCAGTTCTTC. Translation gives CASSQVGGRNEQFF.

This clonotype was observed many times. The chain recombines TRBV18 with TRBJ1-1; D is uncertain. The CDR3 loop spans 12 amino acids. V was cut by 4 bases and J by 3 bases, with 6 bases left in between. Per the germline V gene, CDR1 is KGHSH and CDR2 is LQKENI. The CDR3 DNA is TGTGCCAGCTCACTAAGTTACACTGAAGCTTTCTTT. Its translation: CASSLSYTEAFF.